The T cell receptor (beta chain) described here comes from a study of T cells in tuberculosis. Per the germline V gene, CDR1 is MNHEY and CDR2 is SMNVEV (reference sequence). CDR3 length equals 17 residues. Trimming cost V 6 bases and J 3 bases; bases outside gene matches: 7. Here immunoSEQ multiplex PCR was the method, and the copy in TCRdb shows in-frame clones only, minus some. The profile shows around 35,000 clones, approximately 90% of them singletons. Time point given: new active TB diagnosis, blood taken before or within 7 days of starting treatment. The sample here was PBMCs, taken at tuberculosis diagnosis. V and J are TRBV27 and TRBJ2-1; TRBD2 matches 14 bases. The origin of this receptor is an adult with tuberculosis. The CDR3 sequence: CASSFGLAGGRYNEQFF. CDR3 bases: TGTGCCAGCAGCTTTGGACTAGCGGGGGGCCGCTACAATGAGCAGTTCTTC.